The present T cell receptor (beta chain) was sequenced within a study of blood T cell repertoires in COVID-19. Germline CDR1 is LGHDT and CDR2 is YNNKEL (reference sequence). V shed 3 bases, J shed 0 bases, and the junction held 6 bases outside the gene matches. CDR3 length: 18 residues. Individuals aged roughly 18 to 95 years were recruited from 20 to 25 US areas. Participants had their cohort set by participant-reported clinical history. Exposed enrollees encountered a COVID-19 case at some point within 2 weeks before study entry. Some clones are missing from TCRdb's copy, which holds only in-frame ones; the method was immunoSEQ multiplex PCR. The repertoire consists of more than 250,000 clones, with approximately 82% occurring once and the leading ten covering 5%.

The TCR comes from a man in his forties or fifties who had been exposed to COVID-19. The sample taken for sequencing was PBMCs or T cells enriched from blood (not recorded which). The chain combines TRBV3-1 (or the pseudogene TRBV3-2) with TRBJ2-2; TRBD2 agrees at 11 bases. Here the CDR3 DNA reads TGTGCCAGCAGCCAGGCAATAGCGGGAGGGACGAACACCGGGGAGCTGTTTTTT. Protein sequence: CASSQAIAGGTNTGELFF.